This T cell receptor (beta chain) appears in the sequencing data of a study of cytomegalovirus exposure and HLA in healthy donors. The wider study: The roughly 670 first-cohort repertoires shared a platform with the 130 or so validation repertoires, as reported in a later analysis.

Germline V gene data show CDR1 as SGHRS and CDR2 as YFSETQ. This CDR3 comprises 14 residues. The J segment lost 4 bases and the V segment lost 0 bases, leaving 1 base of the junction unmatched. TCRdb's table, derived via immunoSEQ multiplex PCR, lists solely in-frame clones and lacks some. The sample yields around 140,000 clones, roughly 89% seen once. This TCR derives from a woman between 18 and 29 years old in good health and CMV-seronegative. Specimen: PBMCs. The chain joins TRBV5-1 to TRBJ2-1; 7 bases map to TRBD1. CDR3 sequence: CASSLGDRYNEQFF. The CDR3 DNA is TGCGCCAGCAGCTTGGGGGACAGATACAATGAGCAGTTCTTC.